The clone carrying this T cell receptor (beta chain) was counted a few times. Its antigen is undetermined. The data were taken from a study of blood T cells in healthy people across ages. Whole-study results and caveats: Calculation of diversity from one million T cells yielded estimates considered to be underestimates.

For the second PCR, which ran for about 6 to 11 cycles, a sample-barcoded 5' primer and a J-beta primer mix were used. Each CDR3 protein is one row after TCRdb ran MiXCR on the 5' RACE reads. The repertoire holds some 880,000 distinct CDR3 sequences, around 36% seen once, with 13% in the top ten. Peripheral blood samples of around 9.3 milliliters were drawn from each donor. Trimming left V 5 bases short and J 10 bases short, with 9 bases between. This CDR3 is 12 amino acids long. The germline V gene has CDR1 SEHNR and CDR2 FQNEAQ (reference sequence). The sample consisted of blood. This receptor was taken from a man between 18 and 29 years old in good health. The chain combines TRBV7-9 with TRBJ1-6; D call uncertain. Written as DNA, the CDR3 is TGTGCCAGCAGCCCCGTCATCTCACCCCTCCACTTT. The encoded protein is CASSPVISPLHF. The full variable domain, completed using reference TRBV7-9 and TRBJ1-6, is DTGVSQNPRHKITKRGQNVTFRCDPISEHNRLYWYRQTLGQGPEFLTYFQNEAQLEKSRLLSDRFSAERPKGSFSTLEIQRTEQGDSAMYLCASSPVISPLHFGNGTRLTVT.